Here is one TCR beta chain with its context. No antigen is known for it. One base away there is no much larger clone; base qualities are not given. Donors formed part of the validation cohort, which comprised 120 subjects and was distinct from the first cohort of 690 or so subjects. The sample is drawn from a study of cytomegalovirus exposure and HLA in healthy donors (dated by TCRdb to 2017 to 2019). Regarding the complete study: According to a later analysis, the 120 validation repertoires were produced on the same platform as the roughly 600 repertoires of the first cohort. The study aimed to test whether signatures of past pathogen exposure could be identified by cataloging public T cell receptors. Along with the roughly 670-subject first cohort, a separate validation cohort of around 110 different subjects was used. To predict cytomegalovirus infection status, the study brought together high-throughput TCR immunosequencing, statistical association of individual TCRs with disease status, and machine learning.

Results the study describes overall, beyond this receptor: The study listed 164 TCR beta chains as associated with cytomegalovirus. In vitro tests confirmed that three of the cytomegalovirus-associated TCR beta chains recognize cytomegalovirus antigens. All 120 or so repertoires were used to score co-occurrence in the validation cohort in a later analysis, because that analysis had no HLA typing for the cohort. It was suggested by the authors that the approach could potentially be generalized to other disease states and immunological phenotypes. Of the cluster scores, roughly 95% were above 0 in a later analysis, which found that TCRs clustered in the first cohort also tended to co-occur in the 120 validation repertoires. While some public TCRs were present in many individuals, most TCR sequences turned up only very rarely across donors. The classifier was reported to diagnose cytomegalovirus status with high specificity and sensitivity in both the original and validation cohorts.

Library method: the immunoSEQ multiplex PCR assay. For the original study's pipeline: A statistical classification framework was built to diagnose cytomegalovirus status from the catalog of TCR beta chain sequences. TCRdb holds this immuneACCESS table with in-frame rearrangements only. Some clones are missing; in checked studies, unresolved V genes explain under half, and the rest has no known cause. D and trimming were read from the DNA, whereas the V and J calls and clone size are those reported in that table. Across this sample there are approximately 120,000 clones, with about 89% seen only once. Approximately 2% of the sample comes from the top ten. V lost 0 bases and J lost 6 bases; the stretch between them is 15 bases long. From the cysteine up to the phenylalanine, the CDR3 has a length of 15 residues. CDR3 DNA only is kept here, 45 bases in frame from base 1. CDR1 and CDR2 are drawn from the germline V gene (reference sequence): GTSNPN, SVGIG.

This chain joins TRBV30 to TRBJ2-1; a weak D assignment points to TRBD2 (7 bases agree). This clonotype was sampled from a young woman in good health and CMV-seronegative. The sample consisted of PBMCs. The nucleotide sequence reads TGTGCCTGGAGTGTAGGGGGGGCCGGGTCCAATGAGCAGTTCTTC. This yields the protein CAWSVGGAGSNEQFF.